One and the same sample provided the 30 T cell receptor beta chains below, sequenced in a study of regulatory T cells in long-lasting Graves disease (dated by TCRdb to the early 2020s). The sample's time point label, decoded: persistent/refractory GD, antithyroid drugs over 5 years with positive TRAb. For both TCR sequencing and RNA sequencing, RNA was extracted from PBMCs in TRIzol. Library generation was performed with multiplex PCR. The sequencer listed for this sample is Illumina HiSeq 4000. iRepertoire HTBI primers and Arm-PCR amplification of CDR3 regions were used to construct TCR beta libraries. The public sequencing data were trimmed at Q25 with fastp and processed into clonotypes with MiXCR by TCRdb, which kept only in-frame beta chains. Each CDR3 protein gets just one entry, which takes the most common genes and DNA from the rows behind it. The sample contains about 660,000 distinct CDR3 sequences, approximately 29% of them found a single time. In total, the top ten clones hold about 40% of the sample.

Specimen: peripheral blood mononuclear cells (PBMCs), collected when the disease was refractory, from a patient treated with antithyroid drugs. Receptors were obtained from a female donor with Graves disease.

This clonotype turned up a few times. This chain joins TRBV6-1 and TRBJ1-1; no definite D call. V gave up 6 bases and J gave up 0 bases, with 8 bases separating them. The V gene's germline CDR1 is MNHNS and CDR2 SASEGT. The CDR3 extends over 13 amino acids. CDR3 bases: TGTGCCAGCAGGTTCGAGTTGAACACTGAAGCTTTCTTT. It is translated as CASRFELNTEAFF.

The chain recombines TRBV30 with TRBJ1-2, with 10 bases that match TRBD1. Germline V gene lookup returns CDR1 GTSNPN and CDR2 SVGIG (reference sequence). The junction had 6 bases not matched to a gene; V was cut back by 1 base and J by 7 bases. The CDR3 runs to 14 residues. The CDR3 sequence is CAWSADRGPGGYTF. CDR3 DNA sequence: TGTGCCTGGAGTGCCGACAGGGGGCCGGGTGGCTACACCTTC.

The chain joins TRBV12-3 or TRBV12-4 to TRBJ2-7; D may be TRBD1 (6 bases). This CDR3 is 15 amino acids long. The germline V and J ends were trimmed by 8 bases and 4 bases, with 21 bases remaining between them. The CDR3 is CASRPGGQSLYEQYF. The CDR3 DNA is TGTGCCAGCCGCCCTGGAGGACAGTCGCTTTACGAGCAGTACTTC.

The gene calls are TRBV5-1 and TRBJ2-1, with a weak D call TRBD1 (6 bases). V dropped 0 bases and J dropped 7 bases, with 11 bases sitting between them. The V gene's germline CDR1 is SGHRS and CDR2 YFSETQ. The CDR3 is 14 amino acids. This CDR3 reads CASSLDGQGNEQFF. The CDR3 DNA reads TGCGCCAGCAGCTTGGATGGGCAGGGGAATGAGCAGTTCTTC. Together with reference TRBV5-1 and TRBJ2-1, the CDR3 gives the full variable domain: KAGVTQTPRYLIKTRGQQVTLSCSPISGHRSVSWYQQTPGQGLQFLFEYFSETQRNKGNFPGRFSGRQFSNSRSEMNVSTLELGDSALYLCASSLDGQGNEQFFGPGTRLTVL.

This clonotype was counted a few times. The chain carries TRBV29-1 and TRBJ1-1; 9 nucleotides match TRBD1. The CDR3 totals 12 residues. Trimming cost V 6 bases and J 3 bases; bases outside gene matches: 2. The germline V gene encodes CDR1 SQVTM and CDR2 ANQGSEA. The chain's CDR3 is CSVGDRDTEAFF. The CDR3 nucleotides read TGCAGCGTGGGGGACAGGGACACTGAAGCTTTCTTT.

This clonotype was counted only a few times. The chain is built from TRBV7-2 and TRBJ1-5, with D tentatively TRBD1 (6 bases). V lost 2 bases to trimming and J lost 6 bases, with 23 bases between them. The length of the CDR3 is 18 residues. In germline, CDR1 is SGHTA, CDR2 FQGNSA. In DNA form, the CDR3 reads TGTGCCAGCAGCTTACCGCTTTTTGGGGGCAGGGCGGGTCAGCCCCAGCATTTT. Amino acids: CASSLPLFGGRAGQPQHF.

This clonotype came up once. The chain has TRBV29-1 and TRBJ2-3; TRBD1 matches 7 bases. CDR3 length: 12 amino acids. V shed 7 bases, J shed 1 base, and the junction held 2 bases outside the gene matches. Germline CDR1 and CDR2: SQVTM and ANQGSEA. CDR3 loop: CSGGQGTDTQYF. In DNA, the CDR3 is TGCAGCGGCGGACAGGGCACAGATACGCAGTATTTT.

V is TRBV5-1 and J is TRBJ1-1; D is uncertain. This CDR3 region has 14 residues. The V end lost 0 bases, the J end lost 8 bases, and 14 bases lay between the germline ends. CDR1 is SGHRS, CDR2 YFSETQ, per germline. The CDR3 nucleotides read TGCGCCAGCAGCTTGGACGGTAGAGACCTGGAAGCTTTCTTT. This sequence encodes CASSLDGRDLEAFF.

This clonotype was counted a single time. This chain connects TRBV19 to TRBJ2-7; the match to TRBD2 covers 12 bases. Germline V gene data show CDR1 as LNHDA and CDR2 as SQIVND (reference sequence). CDR3 length: 16 residues. V was clipped by 3 bases and J by 3 bases; unmatched bases: 6. DNA for the CDR3: TGTGCCAGTAGTATGGCAGGACTAGCGGGACTCTACGAGCAGTACTTC. Its protein is CASSMAGLAGLYEQYF. The full variable domain, in which reference TRBV19 and TRBJ2-7 provide the parts outside the CDR3, is DGGITQSPKYLFRKEGQNVTLSCEQNLNHDAMYWYRQDPGQGLRLIYYSQIVNDFQKGDIAEGYSVSREKKESFPLTVTSAQKNPTAFYLCASSMAGLAGLYEQYFGPGTRLTVT.

This clonotype turned up a few times. This rearrangement joins TRBV12-3 or TRBV12-4 to TRBJ1-1; D gene ambiguous. V lost 2 bases to trimming and J lost 7 bases, with 17 bases between them. The CDR3 is made up of 15 amino acids. The CDR3 reads CASSLNSGPQNEAFF. CDR3 bases: TGTGCCAGCAGTTTAAACTCAGGTCCCCAAAATGAAGCTTTCTTT.

This clonotype occurred a few times. The chain combines TRBV19 with TRBJ1-1; D is unclear. CDR3 length: 15 residues. Germline-derived CDR1 and CDR2 are LNHDA and SQIVND (reference sequence). V lost 5 bases and J 0 bases, leaving 13 bases between the germline ends. The CDR3 sequence is CASSPFPRVNTEAFF. Here the CDR3 DNA reads TGTGCCAGTAGTCCCTTTCCTAGGGTGAACACTGAAGCTTTCTTT.

The gene calls are TRBV20-1 and TRBJ1-5; 9 bases fit TRBD1. Per the germline V gene, CDR1 is DFQATT and CDR2 is SNEGSKA (reference sequence). The CDR3 extends over 15 amino acids. V shed 3 bases, J shed 3 bases, and the junction held 6 bases outside the gene matches. Here the CDR3 DNA reads TGCAGTGCTAGGGGAGGGACAGGGATCAATCAGCCCCAGCATTTT. As protein: CSARGGTGINQPQHF.

The chain couples TRBV6-2 or TRBV6-3 to TRBJ1-5; 7 bases are shared with TRBD1. After removal of 2 bases from V and 4 bases from J, the junction contained 5 bases not matched to a gene. Germline V lookup: CDR1 MNHEY, CDR2 SVGEGT. The CDR3 is 15 residues long. CDR3: CASSYLGTENQPQHF. In nucleotides, the CDR3 is TGTGCCAGCAGTTACCTCGGGACAGAAAATCAGCCCCAGCATTTT.

This chain links TRBV7-9 with TRBJ1-1; 8 nucleotides agree with TRBD1. The CDR3 has 14 residues. Germline CDR1 is SEHNR and CDR2 is FQNEAQ (reference sequence). With 5 bases clipped from V and 6 bases from J, the junction kept 8 bases outside the gene matches. CDR3 in amino acids: CASSPGDRRAEAFF. CDR3 coding DNA: TGTGCCAGCAGCCCAGGGGACAGGAGGGCTGAAGCTTTCTTT.

This clonotype occurred a few times. The chain combines TRBV10-2 with TRBJ2-2; D unclear. Germline V lookup: CDR1 WSHSY, CDR2 SAAADI. V dropped 3 bases and J dropped 3 bases, with 5 bases sitting between them. CDR3 length equals 13 residues. The CDR3 sequence: CASSDTHTGELFF. The DNA of the CDR3 is TGCGCCAGCAGTGACACCCACACCGGGGAGCTGTTTTTT.

This clonotype was seen a few times. The CDR3 nucleotides are TGTGCCAGCAGTTACCTTGGGGTTGCTGAAGCTTTCTTT. Protein sequence: CASSYLGVAEAFF. The genes are TRBV6-5 and TRBJ1-1; no firm D call. Trimming cost V 2 bases and J 6 bases, with 10 bases left between them. CDR3 size: 13 residues. Germline V gene sequence: CDR1 MNHEY, CDR2 SVGAGI.

In this sample, this clonotype turned up a few times. The chain employs TRBV20-1 and TRBJ1-2, with D hard to call. V was clipped by 1 base and J by 3 bases, with 3 bases between them. The germline V gene has CDR1 DFQATT and CDR2 SNEGSKA (reference sequence). This CDR3 comprises 11 residues. The CDR3, as DNA: TGCAGTGCTAGAGTCGACTATGGCTACACCTTC. Its protein product is CSARVDYGYTF.

V and J are TRBV5-6 and TRBJ1-5; the match to TRBD1 covers 7 bases. The CDR3 runs 16 residues. The germline gives CDR1 SGHDT, CDR2 YYEEEE. Trimming at V came to 3 bases and at J to 5 bases, leaving 11 bases not matched to a gene. The CDR3 is CASSSNLQGIDQPQHF. The CDR3 DNA sequence: TGTGCCAGCAGCTCAAACCTACAGGGGATCGATCAGCCCCAGCATTTT. Looking up the rest from reference TRBV5-6 and TRBJ1-5 gives the full variable domain: DAGVTQSPTHLIKTRGQQVTLRCSPKSGHDTVSWYQQALGQGPQFIFQYYEEEERQRGNFPDRFSGHQFPNYSSELNVNALLLGDSALYLCASSSNLQGIDQPQHFGDGTRLSIL.

This chain connects TRBV10-1 to TRBJ1-1; D not certain. The CDR3 sequence is 13 residues long. Germline CDR1 reads WNHNN; CDR2 reads SYGVQD (reference sequence). V shed 7 bases and J shed 0 bases, with 9 bases lying between them. The CDR3 DNA sequence: TGCGCCAGCAAGTCAGGCTTGAACACTGAAGCTTTCTTT. Its translation is CASKSGLNTEAFF.

A few counts support this clonotype. At one boundary the junction diverges from the germline segment, which might be a read error. The rearrangement uses TRBV5-4 and TRBJ1-2; TRBD1 might be the D (5 bases). Per the germline V gene, CDR1 is SGHNT and CDR2 is YYREEE (reference sequence). This CDR3 contains 15 residues. CDR3 sequence: CASSLTSQAYYGYTF. As DNA, the CDR3 is TGCGCCAGCAGCTTGACCTCACAGGCCTACTATGGCTACACCTTC.

This clonotype was counted between two and nine times. This chain uses TRBV30 with TRBJ1-2; 11 bases fit TRBD1. Germline loops: CDR1 GTSNPN, CDR2 SVGIG (reference sequence). Trimming took 5 bases from V and 7 from J; bases not matched to a gene: 3. CDR3 length: 12 residues. CDR3 sequence: CAWGTGGSGYTF. The CDR3 DNA reads as TGTGCCTGGGGGACAGGGGGAAGTGGCTACACCTTC. The full variable domain, with the rest looked up from reference TRBV30 and TRBJ1-2, is SQTIHQWPATLVQPVGSPLSLECTVEGTSNPNLYWYRQAAGRGLQLLFYSVGIGQISSEVPQNLSASRPQDRQFILSSKKLLLSDSGFYLCAWGTGGSGYTFGSGTRLTVV.

The V call is TRBV20-1, the J call TRBJ2-4, with D possibly being TRBD1 (7 bases). CDR1 is DFQATT and CDR2 is SNEGSKA in the germline V gene (reference sequence). V was cut by 6 bases and J by 3 bases, with 18 bases left in between. The CDR3 contains 15 residues. The DNA of the CDR3 is TGCAGTGCAACGCGGGGCCAGGGGGTCAAAAACATTCAGTACTTC. It is translated as CSATRGQGVKNIQYF.

This clonotype was counted a few times. The chain joins TRBV6-8 to TRBJ1-2; tentatively, D is TRBD1 (5 bases). Trimming removed 1 base from V and 4 bases from J, with 10 bases in between. CDR1 and CDR2 (germline): MNHGY, SAAAGT. The CDR3 runs to 14 residues. The DNA of the CDR3 is TGTGCCAGCAGTTACTACGCAGGGAGCTATGGCTACACCTTC. Residues: CASSYYAGSYGYTF.

The rearrangement links TRBV9 to TRBJ2-2; D uncertain. Germline V gene sequence: CDR1 SGDLS, CDR2 YYNGEE. V was cut by 2 bases and J by 0 bases, with 8 bases left in between. The CDR3 is 15 amino acids. The CDR3 coding sequence is TGTGCCAGCAGCGTGGACGGTCCGAACACCGGGGAGCTGTTTTTT. Translated, it gives CASSVDGPNTGELFF.

This clonotype was seen more than once but under ten times. The genes are TRBV7-9 and TRBJ1-4; perhaps TRBD1 as D (6 bases). Germline CDR1 reads SEHNR; CDR2 reads FQNEAQ (reference sequence). V was shortened by 5 bases and J by 8 bases, with 15 bases between the two germline ends. There are 14 residues in the CDR3. CDR3 nucleotides: TGTGCCAGCAGCGCAGGGGCAATGGGGGAAAAACTGTTTTTT. As protein: CASSAGAMGEKLFF.

The chain uses TRBV11-3 and TRBJ2-1; D is ambiguous. In germline, CDR1 is SGHNT, CDR2 YENEEA. There are 14 residues in the CDR3. V was trimmed by 1 base and J by 6 bases, leaving 10 bases between them. DNA of the CDR3: TGTGCCAGCAGCTTAGGGTCGGCCGGCAATGAGCAGTTCTTC. Translated, it gives CASSLGSAGNEQFF.

The chain couples TRBV20-1 to TRBJ2-7; 9 positions agree with TRBD2. Germline V gene sequence: CDR1 DFQATT, CDR2 SNEGSKA (reference sequence). The junction had 9 bases not matched to a gene; V was cut back by 0 bases and J by 0 bases. CDR3 size: 17 residues. CDR3 in DNA: TGCAGTGCTAGAGATCGTGCTAGCGGGATGGCCTCCTACGAGCAGTACTTC. Its translation: CSARDRASGMASYEQYF.

The chain recombines TRBV6-2 or TRBV6-3 with TRBJ2-2; D possibly corresponds to TRBD2 (5 bases). There are 16 residues in the CDR3. CDR1 and CDR2 (germline): MNHEY, SVGEGT. With 6 bases removed from V and 5 bases from J, the gap between germline ends came to 19 bases. The CDR3 loop is CASSPSLVGGTGELFF. The CDR3 DNA reads TGTGCCAGCAGCCCAAGTTTAGTTGGAGGAACCGGGGAGCTGTTTTTT.

The genes are TRBV11-2 and TRBJ1-6, with TRBD1 matching 7 bases. The V segment lost 3 bases and the J segment 3 bases; nucleotides outside the gene matches: 2. This CDR3 has 15 amino acids. Germline V gene data show CDR1 as SGHAT and CDR2 as FQNNGV. The CDR3 DNA reads as TGTGCCAGCAGCTTGCGGGACAGCTATAATTCACCCCTCCACTTT. Amino acid sequence: CASSLRDSYNSPLHF.

The chain is built from TRBV20-1 and TRBJ2-5, with D perhaps being TRBD1 or TRBD2 (5 bases each). The CDR3 has 13 amino acids. V lost 5 bases to trimming and J lost 3 bases, with 13 bases between them. The V gene's germline CDR1 is DFQATT and CDR2 SNEGSKA (reference sequence). This chain's CDR3 is CSAGTGGKETQYF. For the CDR3, the DNA is TGCAGTGCTGGTACAGGAGGAAAAGAGACCCAGTACTTC.